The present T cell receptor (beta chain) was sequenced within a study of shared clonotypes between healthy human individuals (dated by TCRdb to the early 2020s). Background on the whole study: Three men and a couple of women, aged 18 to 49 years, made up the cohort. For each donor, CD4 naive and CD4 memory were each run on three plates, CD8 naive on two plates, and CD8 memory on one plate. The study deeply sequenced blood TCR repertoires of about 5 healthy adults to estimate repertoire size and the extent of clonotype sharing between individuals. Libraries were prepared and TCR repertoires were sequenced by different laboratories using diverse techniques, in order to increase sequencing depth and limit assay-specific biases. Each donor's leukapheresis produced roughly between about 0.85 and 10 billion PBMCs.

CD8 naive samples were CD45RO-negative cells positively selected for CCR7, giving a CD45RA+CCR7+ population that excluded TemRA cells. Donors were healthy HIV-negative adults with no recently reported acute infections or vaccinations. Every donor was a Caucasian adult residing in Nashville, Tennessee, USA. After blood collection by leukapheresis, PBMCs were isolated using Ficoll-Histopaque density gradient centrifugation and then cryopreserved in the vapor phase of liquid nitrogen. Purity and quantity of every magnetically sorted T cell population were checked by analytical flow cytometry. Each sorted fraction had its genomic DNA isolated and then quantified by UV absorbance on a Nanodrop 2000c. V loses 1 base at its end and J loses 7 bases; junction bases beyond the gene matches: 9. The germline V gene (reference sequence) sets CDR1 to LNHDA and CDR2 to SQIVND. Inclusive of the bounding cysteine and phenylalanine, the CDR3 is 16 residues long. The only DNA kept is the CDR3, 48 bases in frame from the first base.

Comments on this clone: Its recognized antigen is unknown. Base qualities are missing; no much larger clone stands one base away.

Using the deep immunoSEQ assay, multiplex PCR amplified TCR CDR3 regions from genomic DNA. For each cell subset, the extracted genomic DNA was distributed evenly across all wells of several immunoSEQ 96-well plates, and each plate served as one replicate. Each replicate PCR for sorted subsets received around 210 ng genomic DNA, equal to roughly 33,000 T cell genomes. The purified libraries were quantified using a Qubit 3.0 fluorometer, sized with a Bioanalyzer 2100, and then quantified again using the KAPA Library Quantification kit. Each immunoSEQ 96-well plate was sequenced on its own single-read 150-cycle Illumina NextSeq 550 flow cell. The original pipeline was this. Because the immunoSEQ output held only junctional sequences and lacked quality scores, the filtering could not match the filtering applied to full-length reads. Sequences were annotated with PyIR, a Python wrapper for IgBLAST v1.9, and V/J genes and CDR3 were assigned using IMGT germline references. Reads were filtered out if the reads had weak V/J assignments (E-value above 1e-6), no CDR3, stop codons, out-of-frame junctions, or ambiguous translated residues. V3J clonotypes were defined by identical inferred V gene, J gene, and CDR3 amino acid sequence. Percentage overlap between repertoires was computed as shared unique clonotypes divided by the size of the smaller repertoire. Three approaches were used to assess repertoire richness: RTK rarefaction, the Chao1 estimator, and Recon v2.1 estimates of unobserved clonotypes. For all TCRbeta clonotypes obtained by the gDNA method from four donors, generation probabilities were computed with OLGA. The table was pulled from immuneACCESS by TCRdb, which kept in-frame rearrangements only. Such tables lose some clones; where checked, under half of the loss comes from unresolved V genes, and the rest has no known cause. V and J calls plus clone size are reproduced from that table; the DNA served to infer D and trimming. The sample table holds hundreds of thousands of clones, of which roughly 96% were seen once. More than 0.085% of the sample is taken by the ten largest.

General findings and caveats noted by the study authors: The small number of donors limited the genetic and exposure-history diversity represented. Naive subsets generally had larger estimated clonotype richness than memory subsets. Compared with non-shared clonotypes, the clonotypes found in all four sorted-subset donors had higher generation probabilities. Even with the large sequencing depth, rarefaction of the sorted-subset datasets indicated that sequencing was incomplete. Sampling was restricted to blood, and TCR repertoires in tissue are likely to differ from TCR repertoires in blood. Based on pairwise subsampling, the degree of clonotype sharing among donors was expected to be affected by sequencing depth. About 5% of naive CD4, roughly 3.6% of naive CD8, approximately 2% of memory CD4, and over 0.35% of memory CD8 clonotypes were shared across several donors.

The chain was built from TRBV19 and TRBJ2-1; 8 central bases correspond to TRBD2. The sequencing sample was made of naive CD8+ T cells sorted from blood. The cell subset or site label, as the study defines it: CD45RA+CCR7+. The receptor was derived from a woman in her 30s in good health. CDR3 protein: CASSIGAGGPLNEQFF. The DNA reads TGTGCCAGTAGTATAGGGGCGGGAGGCCCTTTAAATGAGCAGTTCTTC.